The entry below gives a single TCR beta chain sequence along with its context. This clone has a count of ten or more. What this receptor recognizes is not known. Base qualities are not at hand, and no much larger clone is one base apart. The data originate from a study of Ad26.COV2.S vaccination and SARS-CoV-2 variants (dated by TCRdb to the early 2020s). Concerning the study at large: Vaccine-arm donors were drawn from COV1001, a multicentre, randomized, double-blind, placebo-controlled phase I-IIa trial of Ad26.COV2.S in healthy adults. TCRbeta repertoire sequencing was used to assess the specificity and breadth of SARS-CoV-2-reactive T cell receptors after Ad26.COV2.S vaccination. Ad26.COV2.S was administered intramuscularly at 5 x 10^10 or 1 x 10^11 viral particles, either as a single shot or as two shots given 56 days apart. Trial participants were randomized into five groups of five: low-dose or high-dose Ad26.COV2.S given once or twice, or placebo on both occasions. Investigators remained blinded to trial group allocation during experiments and outcome assessment. The TCR-sequenced set comprised about 32 samples: around 20 Ad26.COV2.S vaccine recipients, 5 placebo recipients and 8 SARS-CoV-2 convalescent individuals. Points the paper makes about the study in general: According to the authors, total T cell responses may have been underestimated by the TCR breadth and depth analyses. Substantial breadth of spike-specific CD8+ and CD4+ T cell responses was reported after vaccination. Compared with placebo recipients, Ad26.COV2.S recipients showed higher spike-specific TCR breadth (P = 0.0014). Comparing responses between vaccine doses or regimens was not something the study was powered to do. Vaccine and placebo recipients had similar non-spike TCR breadth, a finding consistent with the vaccine containing only spike.

The immunoSEQ Assay was used to sequence TCRbeta CDR3 regions. After extraction, genomic DNA underwent amplification by bias-controlled multiplex PCR, followed by high-throughput sequencing. The authors processed their data as follows. To quantify the absolute abundance of each unique TCRbeta CDR3 region, sequences were collapsed and filtered. T cell fraction was estimated by normalizing TCRbeta template counts to usable DNA, with usable DNA measured through amplification of reference genes found in all nucleated cells. Repertoire TCRs were annotated as SARS-CoV-2-specific by exact matching of V gene, CDR3 amino acid sequence and J gene to a known reactive TCR set. The reference SARS-CoV-2 TCR set was obtained from MIRA and was filtered for enrichment in COVID-19-positive ImmuneCODE repertoires, whereby public or cross-reactive TCRs were removed. Using the MIRA antigens, annotated TCRs were further analysed by specific ORF or by position within an ORF. Breadth was defined as annotated unique rearrangements over total unique productive rearrangements; depth was the summed frequency of those rearrangements. Two-sided Wilcoxon rank-sum tests were applied when comparing TCR breadth between groups. TCRdb obtained this table from immuneACCESS and retained in-frame rearrangements with V and J assigned. These tables miss some clones; where compared with another copy, unresolved V genes account for less than half of the shortfall, and the remainder is unexplained. The V and J calls and clone size come from that table; D and trimming were worked out from the DNA. This sample gives 350,000 to 500,000 clones in total; 90% of them show up just once. The ten top clones hold approximately 4.3% of the sample.

From V the trimming removes 0 bases and from J it removes 5 bases, while the gene matches leave 8 bases of the junction unaccounted for. The germline V gene supplies CDR1 SGHDT and CDR2 YYEEEE. From the cysteine through the phenylalanine, the CDR3 covers 17 amino acids. The kept DNA is CDR3 alone, 51 bases in frame from the first base. In light of the paper, this sample's treatment or condition label describes: some 20 received Ad26.COV2.S at low or high dose, single or two shots; about 5 received placebo; per-sample allocation not given. For vaccine and placebo recipients, the sequenced repertoires came from samples collected on day 63 after the first injection. Cohort 1b enrolled about two dozen adults aged 18-55 years at a single site in Boston, USA, between 29 July and 7 August 2020. Ad26.COV2.S was a replication-incompetent adenovirus type 26 vector expressing a prefusion-stabilized SARS-CoV-2 spike protein from the original Wuhan strain.

The rearranged chain carries TRBV5-6 and TRBJ1-6, with TRBD1 matching 7 junction bases. The sequence derives from a person between 18 and 60 years old who received the Ad26.COV2.S COVID-19 vaccine or a placebo. Source: peripheral blood, taken in a trial of Ad26.COV2.S vaccine versus placebo. The DNA sequence follows: TGTGCCAGCAGCTTGGGGGGACAGATTGTGCATAATTCACCCCTCCACTTT. This gives the protein CASSLGGQIVHNSPLHF.